The 32 T cell receptor beta chains in this list originate from one sample, sequenced in a study of identical twins. TCRdb re-called the 5' RACE reads with MiXCR, one entry per CDR3 protein. Of 350,000 to 450,000 distinct CDR3 sequences listed, 18% were seen once; the top ten hold 12%. The sequencing sample was made of naive T cells sorted from blood. The source of these receptors is a man between 50 and 59 years old in good health.

This clonotype came up many times. The chain carries TRBV7-2 and TRBJ1-2; 9 bases are a match to TRBD1. CDR3 length: 16 residues. Germline CDR1 SGHTA, CDR2 FQGNSA. V was clipped by 1 base and J by 4 bases; unmatched bases: 7. CDR3 nucleotide sequence: TGTGCCAGCAGCTTAGGCGGACAGGGGACCTCCTATGGCTACACCTTC. Translation gives CASSLGGQGTSYGYTF.

This clonotype was counted between two and nine times. The chain carries TRBV3-1 and TRBJ2-5; TRBD2 might be the D (6 bases). Trimming took off 1 base at V and 5 bases at J, with 14 bases between the two ends. Looked up from germline, CDR1 is LGHDT and CDR2 is YNNKEL (reference sequence). The CDR3 consists of 15 residues. DNA of the CDR3: TGTGCCAGCAGCCAAGGCGGGGCAACGGGGGAGACCCAGTACTTC. It translates to CASSQGGATGETQYF.

V is TRBV20-1 and J is TRBJ2-7, with TRBD2 as a possible D gene (5 bases). Trimming left V 3 bases short and J 2 bases short, with 14 bases between. The CDR3 extends over 14 amino acids. CDR1 is DFQATT and CDR2 is SNEGSKA in the germline V gene (reference sequence). In DNA, the CDR3 is TGCAGTGCTAGGTCCCTAAGCGGTGCCTACGAGCAGTACTTC. This gives the protein CSARSLSGAYEQYF.

This clonotype has more than one count but fewer than ten. This chain links TRBV28 with TRBJ2-2; maybe TRBD2 (5 bases). Per germline, CDR1 MDHEN and CDR2 SYDVKM. V was clipped by 6 bases and J by 1 base, with 15 bases between them. The length of the CDR3 is 16 residues. This chain's CDR3 is CASRGSRAGNTGELFF. The CDR3 DNA reads TGTGCCAGCAGAGGGAGTCGGGCAGGGAACACCGGGGAGCTGTTTTTT.

The chain joins TRBV7-9 to TRBJ2-3; no reliable D call. The length of the CDR3 is 11 residues. Germline V gives CDR1 SEHNR, CDR2 FQNEAQ (reference sequence). Trimming cost V 1 base and J 10 bases, with 6 bases left between them. The CDR3 DNA reads TGTGCCAGCAGCTTAGGTGAGGCGCAGTATTTT. The encoded protein is CASSLGEAQYF.

This clonotype has a count of ten or more. The chain couples TRBV6-2 or TRBV6-3 to TRBJ1-2; unclear D gene. V was shortened by 7 bases and J by 6 bases, with 12 bases between the two germline ends. Germline-derived CDR1 and CDR2 are MNHEY and SVGEGT. This CDR3 comprises 12 residues. Written as DNA, the CDR3 is TGTGCCAGCAATGACTGGAGGGATGGCTACACCTTC. This translates into CASNDWRDGYTF.

This chain joins TRBV9 and TRBJ2-2; unclear D gene. Germline loops: CDR1 SGDLS, CDR2 YYNGEE. The CDR3 runs 15 residues. Trimming removed 4 bases from V and 5 bases from J, with 15 bases in between. CDR3 sequence: CASSSGVGGTGELFF. The CDR3 DNA reads TGTGCCAGCAGCTCAGGCGTGGGTGGGACCGGGGAGCTGTTTTTT.

The chain links TRBV5-1 to TRBJ2-3, with D perhaps TRBD2 (5 bases). V was cut by 4 bases and J by 0 bases, with 21 bases left in between. The CDR3 is 18 amino acids. CDR1 and CDR2 (germline): SGHRS, YFSETQ. In DNA, the CDR3 is TGCGCCAGCAGCCTGTTAGCGTACCCTCTAGAAAGCACAGATACGCAGTATTTT. Amino acids: CASSLLAYPLESTDTQYF.

The chain uses TRBV6-5 and TRBJ2-5; 12 positions agree with TRBD1. Germline CDR1 and CDR2: MNHEY and SVGAGI. This CDR3 is 16 amino acids long. The junction had 14 bases not matched to a gene; V was cut back by 4 bases and J by 11 bases. The CDR3 DNA follows: TGTGCCAGCAGTTCAATCTCCGGGACAGGGGGCTATATACAGTACTTC. As protein: CASSSISGTGGYIQYF.

The sample holds many counts of this clonotype. V gene TRBV5-1 combines with J gene TRBJ1-5, with 8 bases matching TRBD1. Germline-derived CDR1 and CDR2 are SGHRS and YFSETQ. V was pared by 8 bases and J by 5 bases, with 6 bases of the junction left unmatched. CDR3 length equals 13 residues. The CDR3 is CASATGVDQPQHF. Written as DNA, the CDR3 is TGCGCCAGTGCGACAGGGGTGGATCAGCCCCAGCATTTT.

V gene TRBV19 combines with J gene TRBJ2-1, with 13 bases lining up with TRBD2. CDR1 and CDR2 (germline): LNHDA, SQIVND (reference sequence). The CDR3 spans 20 residues. The J segment lost 3 bases and the V segment lost 4 bases, leaving 15 bases of the junction unmatched. The CDR3 reads CASSRETGTSGTILYNEQFF. CDR3 coding DNA: TGTGCCAGTAGTAGGGAAACCGGGACTAGCGGGACTATTCTCTACAATGAGCAGTTCTTC.

Only a few counts were recorded for this clonotype. The genes are TRBV5-6 and TRBJ1-3; TRBD1 agrees at 8 bases. V lost 1 base, J lost 0 bases, and 3 bases stayed unmatched. This CDR3 spans 16 amino acids. CDR1 and CDR2 from the germline V gene are SGHDT and YYEEEE. DNA of the CDR3: TGTGCCAGCAGCTTGCGGGACAGGCACTCTGGAAACACCATATATTTT. Translation gives CASSLRDRHSGNTIYF.

In this sample, this clonotype turned up a few times. The rearrangement uses TRBV5-6 and TRBJ2-5; D possibly corresponds to TRBD1 (6 bases). Trimming removed 2 bases at V and 5 bases at J, with 13 bases between. The CDR3 has 14 residues. CDR1 and CDR2 (germline): SGHDT, YYEEEE. In DNA form, the CDR3 reads TGTGCCAGCAGCTTAGGACAGCTGCCGGAGACCCAGTACTTC. Encoded protein: CASSLGQLPETQYF.

A few counts support this clonotype. The J gene is TRBJ1-5, the V gene TRBV4-2; D unclear. Germline V gene sequence: CDR1 LGHNA, CDR2 YNFKEQ. The CDR3 length is 16 residues. V was pared by 4 bases and J by 0 bases, with 13 bases between. CDR3 in DNA: TGTGCCAGCAGCCCTCAGACTGGCTATAGCAATCAGCCCCAGCATTTT. This sequence encodes CASSPQTGYSNQPQHF.

This clonotype was detected only a few times. This chain links TRBV5-1 with TRBJ2-7; TRBD1 matches 7 bases. From germline, CDR1 is SGHRS and CDR2 YFSETQ. This CDR3 has 15 amino acids. The J segment lost 1 base and the V segment lost 3 bases, leaving 7 bases of the junction unmatched. CDR3 in DNA: TGCGCCAGCAGCTCCTCGACAGGGTATTCCTACGAGCAGTACTTC. This sequence encodes CASSSSTGYSYEQYF.

V gene TRBV11-2 combines with J gene TRBJ2-7; 12 bases fit TRBD2. This CDR3 spans 15 amino acids. Germline lookup yields CDR1 SGHAT and CDR2 FQNNGV. Trimming cost V 6 bases and J 13 bases; bases outside gene matches: 16. The CDR3 reads CASRSSGRAQLKRYF. The CDR3 nucleotides are TGTGCCAGCAGATCTAGCGGGAGGGCCCAACTCAAGCGATACTTC.

The genes are TRBV7-8 and TRBJ2-7; 8 bases fit TRBD2. CDR1 is SGHVS and CDR2 is FQNEAQ in the germline V gene. This CDR3 has 14 residues. The junction had 15 bases not matched to a gene; V was cut back by 5 bases and J by 12 bases. The CDR3 protein is CASSATSGVRARYF. In DNA form, the CDR3 reads TGTGCCAGCAGCGCAACTAGCGGCGTAAGGGCGAGGTACTTC.

The rearrangement joins TRBV18 to TRBJ1-5; TRBD1 agrees at 8 bases. Germline CDR1 and CDR2: KGHSH and LQKENI. CDR3 length: 16 residues. J lost 2 bases, V lost 0 bases, and 3 bases had no gene match. CDR3: CASSPPTDRGNQPQHF. The CDR3 bases are TGTGCCAGCTCACCACCCACGGACAGGGGCAATCAGCCCCAGCATTTT. Using reference TRBV18 and TRBJ1-5 for the parts outside the CDR3, the full variable domain is NAGVMQNPRHLVRRRGQEARLRCSPMKGHSHVYWYRQLPEEGLKFMVYLQKENIIDESGMPKERFSAEFPKEGPSILRIQQVVRGDSAAYFCASSPPTDRGNQPQHFGDGTRLSIL.

In its sample, this clonotype was seen many times. V usage is TRBV5-1 and J usage is TRBJ1-6, with 7 bases that match TRBD1. CDR1 and CDR2 from the germline V gene are SGHRS and YFSETQ. The junction had 3 bases not matched to a gene; V was cut back by 4 bases and J by 8 bases. CDR3 size: 13 residues. CDR3 nucleotides: TGCGCCAGCAGCCCAGACAGGGATTCACCCCTCCACTTT. It translates to CASSPDRDSPLHF. The complete variable domain, with remaining parts taken from reference TRBV5-1 and TRBJ1-6, reads KAGVTQTPRYLIKTRGQQVTLSCSPISGHRSVSWYQQTPGQGLQFLFEYFSETQRNKGNFPGRFSGRQFSNSRSEMNVSTLELGDSALYLCASSPDRDSPLHFGNGTRLTVT.

This clonotype was detected only a few times. This chain joins TRBV20-1 and TRBJ1-6; TRBD1 matches at 8 bases. CDR3 size: 14 residues. V trimming: 3 bases; J trimming: 4 bases; junction bases outside the gene matches: 2. Germline values: CDR1 DFQATT, CDR2 SNEGSKA (reference sequence). CDR3: CSASRGPYNSPLHF. CDR3 DNA sequence: TGCAGTGCTAGCAGGGGGCCATATAATTCACCCCTCCACTTT.

The chain has TRBV7-2 and TRBJ1-5; D unresolved. Trimming pared 1 base from V and 1 base from J, leaving 11 bases between. The germline gives CDR1 SGHTA, CDR2 FQGNSA. CDR3 size: 16 residues. CDR3 DNA: TGTGCCAGCAGCTTAGGAGGGCTAAGGAGCAATCAGCCCCAGCATTTT. Amino acid sequence: CASSLGGLRSNQPQHF.

The chain carries TRBV7-3 and TRBJ1-1, with a weak D call TRBD1 (5 bases). V gave up 5 bases and J gave up 4 bases, with 17 bases separating them. The CDR3 has 15 residues. In germline, CDR1 is SGHTA, CDR2 FQGTGA. The CDR3 DNA reads as TGTGCCAGCAGCCTAGAGGACGCCCAGGGCACTGAAGCTTTCTTT. It codes for CASSLEDAQGTEAFF.

The V and J genes are TRBV6-1 and TRBJ1-1; D might be TRBD1 (6 bases). Germline CDR1 and CDR2: MNHNS and SASEGT. V was clipped by 5 bases and J by 3 bases, with 16 bases between them. CDR3 size: 15 residues. CDR3 bases: TGTGCCAGCAGTAGGTTCAGGGGCGGTGACACTGAAGCTTTCTTT. This sequence encodes CASSRFRGGDTEAFF.

At least ten counts were recorded for this clonotype. CDR3 coding DNA: TGTGCCAGCAGCTTAGTGGGGACAGGGGGGACCTATGGCTACACCTTC. This gives the protein CASSLVGTGGTYGYTF. V gene TRBV7-2 combines with J gene TRBJ1-2; 11 bases match TRBD1. J was trimmed by 4 bases and V by 1 base; bases with no gene match: 5. Germline-derived CDR1 and CDR2 are SGHTA and FQGNSA. The CDR3 totals 16 residues.

The chain uses TRBV12-3 or TRBV12-4 and TRBJ2-3, with 8 bases identical to TRBD1. With V trimmed by 1 base and J by 2 bases, 11 bases remained unmatched. The CDR3 totals 18 residues. CDR3 protein: CASSLGGQGSFLTDTQYF. CDR3 nucleotide sequence: TGTGCCAGCAGTTTAGGCGGACAGGGCAGTTTTCTCACAGATACGCAGTATTTT.

This clonotype has a count of ten or more. The V and J genes are TRBV20-1 and TRBJ2-1; 10 bases are a match to TRBD1. This CDR3 has 15 amino acids. In germline, CDR1 is DFQATT, CDR2 SNEGSKA (reference sequence). V was pared by 6 bases and J by 2 bases, with 7 bases of the junction left unmatched. CDR3 in amino acids: CSAATTGGAYNEQFF. The CDR3 coding sequence is TGCAGTGCAGCAACGACAGGGGGCGCCTACAATGAGCAGTTCTTC.

The sample holds many counts of this clonotype. The J gene is TRBJ2-7, the V gene TRBV10-3, with 7 nucleotides matching TRBD1. V lost 6 bases to trimming and J lost 5 bases; unmatched junction nucleotides: 13. The germline gives CDR1 ENHRY, CDR2 SYGVKD. This CDR3 contains 15 residues. The CDR3, as DNA: TGTGCCATCAGGATATTCTTTGAGACAGGGAACGAGCAGTACTTC. It is translated as CAIRIFFETGNEQYF.

The J gene is TRBJ1-5, the V gene TRBV10-3, with D possibly matching TRBD1 (5 bases). V lost 4 bases to trimming and J lost 1 base, with 8 bases between them. CDR1 and CDR2 (germline): ENHRY, SYGVKD. This CDR3 has 14 residues. The CDR3 bases are TGTGCCATCAGTGGCGGGGACAGCAATCAGCCCCAGCATTTT. Translating gives CAISGGDSNQPQHF.

This clonotype was picked up many times. The chain recombines TRBV4-3 with TRBJ2-5; the match to TRBD2 covers 8 bases. Germline assignment: CDR1 LGHNA and CDR2 YSLEER. The CDR3 is 17 residues long. Trimming took 0 bases from V and 2 from J; bases not matched to a gene: 8. DNA of the CDR3: TGCGCCAGCAGCCAAGATAAAGGAACTAGCGGACAAGAGACCCAGTACTTC. Translated: CASSQDKGTSGQETQYF.

The chain carries TRBV12-3 or TRBV12-4 and TRBJ1-5, with D uncertain. Between the trimmed V and J ends, which lost 0 bases and 9 bases, there was a span of 15 bases. The CDR3 is 15 amino acids. The CDR3 reads CASSLALRGFRPQHF. CDR3 DNA sequence: TGTGCCAGCAGTTTAGCGCTCCGGGGTTTTCGGCCCCAGCATTTT.

J is TRBJ2-5 and V is TRBV29-1; D gene unclear. The CDR3 contains 12 residues. Germline V gene lookup returns CDR1 SQVTM and CDR2 ANQGSEA. V was shortened by 4 bases and J by 4 bases, with 10 bases between the two germline ends. CDR3 in DNA: TGCAGCGTTGGAGACGGGTTAGAGACCCAGTACTTC. The encoded protein is CSVGDGLETQYF. Full variable domain (rest looked up from reference TRBV29-1 and TRBJ2-5): SAVISQKPSRDICQRGTSLTIQCQVDSQVTMMFWYRQQPGQSLTLIATANQGSEATYESGFVIDKFPISRPNLTFSTLTVSNMSPEDSSIYLCSVGDGLETQYFGPGTRLLVL.

As concerns this clonotype: This may stem from a read error, because a much larger clone lies one nucleotide away. The chain links TRBV6-1 to TRBJ2-7; the D gene could be TRBD1 or TRBD2 (5 bases each). The CDR3 covers 15 residues. Germline values: CDR1 MNHNS, CDR2 SASEGT. The CDR3 region is CPSSTPGPDFYEQYF. In DNA, the CDR3 is TGTCCCAGCTCTACTCCGGGACCAGATTTCTACGAGCAGTACTTC.